Below, one TCR beta chain is given with its context. V shed 4 bases and J shed 6 bases, with 15 bases lying between them. CDR1 and CDR2 (germline): SEHNR, FQNEAQ (reference sequence). This CDR3 has 14 amino acids. The data derive from a study of ipilimumab plus nivolumab after autologous stem cell transplantation. TCRdb's copy holds only in-frame clones and misses some; the assay was immunoSEQ multiplex PCR. The repertoire includes fewer than 85,000 clones, nearly 85% of them detected once, and 2.2% sits in the top ten. The V call is TRBV7-9, the J call TRBJ1-2; D not resolved. The TCR was taken from a male donor with diffuse large B-cell lymphoma. Sequenced here: PBMCs, sampled in a trial of ipilimumab plus nivolumab as post-transplant consolidation. The CDR3 sequence is CASSSVNSFHGYTF. The CDR3 region has the DNA TGTGCCAGCAGCTCGGTAAACAGCTTCCATGGCTACACCTTC.